Below, 18 T cell receptor beta chains from the same sample are listed, as sequenced in a study of human T cells and chemical hapten exposure. Using its own MiXCR run on the RACE reads, TCRdb lists one record per CDR3 protein. The table lists tens of thousands of distinct CDR3 sequences, 9% to 12% of them singletons, with around 6.8% in the top ten. Regarding time point: patch test 2, 6 weeks after DPC sensitization. Treatment: therapeutic diphenylcyclopropenone sensitization with weekly scalp DPC. The input for sequencing was whole blood, taken in connection with sensitization to the hapten diphenylcyclopropenone (DPC). The receptor set was obtained from a woman aged 50 to 65 with alopecia areata. Some clones in this sample may be carry-over from other donors' samples.

This clonotype was seen at least ten times. This chain joins TRBV6-1 and TRBJ2-5; D gene unclear. This CDR3 is 13 amino acids long. Deletions cut 4 bases from V and 5 bases from J, with 11 bases between. CDR1 is MNHNS and CDR2 is SASEGT in the germline V gene. CDR3 amino acids: CASSVSRWETQYF. The CDR3 DNA sequence: TGTGCCAGCAGTGTTTCGCGGTGGGAGACCCAGTACTTC.

This clonotype was observed at least ten times. The chain links TRBV20-1 to TRBJ2-7; D remains unclear. The CDR3 is 14 amino acids. Germline CDR1 and CDR2: DFQATT and SNEGSKA (reference sequence). V was clipped by 4 bases and J by 8 bases, with 21 bases between them. CDR3 protein: CSANFERELQKQYF. For the CDR3, the DNA is TGCAGTGCTAATTTCGAGCGAGAGTTGCAGAAGCAGTACTTC.

The CDR3 sequence is CSASGAGNNSPLHF. CDR3 nucleotides: TGCAGTGCTAGTGGGGCAGGGAACAATTCACCCCTCCACTTT. The rearrangement uses TRBV20-1 and TRBJ1-6, with D possibly TRBD1 on 5 matching bases. V lost 3 bases and J lost 7, with 13 bases in between. CDR1 DFQATT and CDR2 SNEGSKA come from the germline V gene (reference sequence). CDR3 length equals 14 residues.

A few counts support this clonotype. The chain has TRBV3-1 and TRBJ2-3; possibly TRBD1 for D (6 bases). Trimming left V 5 bases short and J 4 bases short, with 22 bases between. The CDR3 runs 17 residues. Germline values: CDR1 LGHDT, CDR2 YNNKEL (reference sequence). The CDR3 here is CASSRGLGALLADTQYF. The CDR3 DNA follows: TGTGCCAGCAGCAGGGGGTTGGGGGCTCTTCTAGCAGATACGCAGTATTTT.

In this sample, this clonotype turned up a few times. The chain employs TRBV6-1 and TRBJ1-6; possible D gene TRBD1, 6 bases. The CDR3 is 18 residues long. Trimming cost V 4 bases and J 0 bases, with 16 bases left between them. CDR1 and CDR2 (germline): MNHNS, SASEGT. The CDR3 here is CASSATLTGSSYNSPLHF. DNA of the CDR3: TGTGCCAGCAGTGCCACCTTAACAGGGAGCTCCTATAATTCACCCCTCCACTTT.

This clonotype was seen many times. The rearrangement joins TRBV20-1 to TRBJ2-2, with 10 nucleotides matching TRBD1. The CDR3 consists of 14 residues. Germline V gene sequence: CDR1 DFQATT, CDR2 SNEGSKA (reference sequence). With V trimmed by 5 bases and J by 4 bases, 4 bases remained unmatched. CDR3 residues: CSALDRGPTGELFF. The CDR3 DNA is TGCAGTGCTTTAGACAGGGGGCCCACCGGGGAGCTGTTTTTT.

Concerning this clonotype itself: This clone may be a read error of a much larger clone one base away. This chain uses TRBV7-9 with TRBJ1-1; D call uncertain. The CDR3 spans 12 residues. From germline, CDR1 is SEHNR and CDR2 FQNEAQ (reference sequence). The chain's CDR3 is CASSRLNTEAYF. CDR3 sequence (DNA): TGTGCCAGCAGCCGACTGAACACTGAAGCTTACTTT.

At least ten counts were recorded for this clonotype. This rearrangement joins TRBV7-2 to TRBJ2-1, with no clear D. Germline-derived CDR1 and CDR2 are SGHTA and FQGNSA. Deletions cut 4 bases from V and 6 bases from J, with 10 bases between. The CDR3 has 13 amino acids. CDR3 DNA sequence: TGTGCCAGCAGCTCATTCTTTGCCAATGAGCAGTTCTTC. It is translated as CASSSFFANEQFF.

Many counts were recorded for this clonotype. This rearrangement joins TRBV29-1 to TRBJ2-3, with 12 nucleotides matching TRBD2. V lost 1 base, J lost 12 bases, and 5 bases stayed unmatched. This CDR3 contains 13 residues. Germline V gene sequence: CDR1 SQVTM, CDR2 ANQGSEA. The DNA for the CDR3 is TGCAGCGTTGAAGGACTAGCGGGAGTCGGACAGTATTTT. It is translated as CSVEGLAGVGQYF.

This clonotype was recorded many times. The CDR3 loop is CASSLAENGYTF. For the CDR3, the DNA is TGTGCCAGCAGCTTGGCCGAGAATGGCTACACCTTC. The J gene is TRBJ1-2, the V gene TRBV5-6; D not certain. Trimming took 0 bases from V and 6 from J, leaving 6 bases between them. Germline CDR1 is SGHDT and CDR2 is YYEEEE. The CDR3 consists of 12 residues.

This clonotype was found a few times. This chain connects TRBV20-1 to TRBJ1-2; D uncertain. The length of the CDR3 is 14 residues. Trimming left V 6 bases short and J 5 bases short, with 19 bases between. The germline CDR1 and CDR2 sequences are DFQATT and SNEGSKA (reference sequence). The CDR3 spells CSAINPKDYYGYTF. DNA of the CDR3: TGCAGTGCCATCAATCCTAAGGATTATTATGGCTACACCTTC.

This rearrangement joins TRBV7-6 to TRBJ2-1, with 8 bases lining up with TRBD2. The CDR3 is made up of 15 amino acids. After removal of 4 bases from V and 2 bases from J, the junction contained 4 bases not matched to a gene. Germline CDR1 reads SGHVS; CDR2 reads FNYEAQ. The CDR3 is CASSSLAGTYNEQFF. The CDR3 region has the DNA TGTGCCAGCAGCTCCTTAGCGGGAACCTACAATGAGCAGTTCTTC. The entire variable domain, with the rest obtained from reference TRBV7-6 and TRBJ2-1, is as follows: GAGVSQSPRYKVTKRGQDVALRCDPISGHVSLYWYRQALGQGPEFLTYFNYEAQQDKSGLPNDRFSAERPEGSISTLTIQRTEQRDSAMYRCASSSLAGTYNEQFFGPGTRLTVL.

This clonotype is a singleton in its sample. Possible read error: a much larger clone is one base away. V usage is TRBV29-1 and J usage is TRBJ2-5; a weak D match, TRBD2 (6 bases). Germline loops: CDR1 SQVTM, CDR2 ANQGSEA. The CDR3 is 13 amino acids. The V end lost 5 bases, the J end lost 6 bases, and 16 bases lay between the germline ends. The CDR3 nucleotides read TGCAGCGTTCGCACCGGGAGTAGGAAGACCCAGTACTTC. The encoded protein is CSVRTGSRKTQYF.

This clonotype was recorded at least ten times. The genes are TRBV18 and TRBJ2-1; D may be TRBD2 (5 bases). This CDR3 has 16 residues. V was pared by 2 bases and J by 6 bases, with 17 bases between. The germline gives CDR1 KGHSH, CDR2 LQKENI. CDR3 sequence: CASSPFWGVEFNEQFF. In DNA form, the CDR3 reads TGTGCCAGCTCACCATTTTGGGGAGTGGAGTTCAATGAGCAGTTCTTC.

This clonotype has at least ten counts. The J gene is TRBJ1-2, the V gene TRBV9; the match to TRBD1 covers 7 bases. V shed 0 bases and J 4 bases; nucleotides not matched to a gene: 0. Looked up from germline, CDR1 is SGDLS and CDR2 is YYNGEE. The CDR3 has 13 residues. The CDR3 region is CASSVGTGYGYTF. The DNA of the CDR3 is TGTGCCAGCAGCGTAGGGACAGGCTATGGCTACACCTTC.

The chain uses TRBV14 and TRBJ2-7; TRBD1 might be the D (6 bases). CDR1 SGHDN and CDR2 FVKESK come from the germline V gene. The germline V and J ends were trimmed by 1 base and 4 bases, with 8 bases remaining between them. The CDR3 is 13 residues long. DNA of the CDR3: TGTGCCAGCAGCCAAGCCAGGGGATACGAGCAGTACTTC. It codes for CASSQARGYEQYF.

This chain connects TRBV9 to TRBJ2-1; no reliable D call. Germline V gene lookup returns CDR1 SGDLS and CDR2 YYNGEE. This CDR3 comprises 14 residues. Deletions cut 3 bases from V and 0 bases from J, with 7 bases between. In nucleotides, the CDR3 is TGTGCCAGCAGCGGGCACAGCTCCTACAATGAGCAGTTCTTC. It is translated as CASSGHSSYNEQFF.

This clonotype was detected many times. The chain employs TRBV20-1 and TRBJ2-3; 9 positions agree with TRBD2. Germline V gene sequence: CDR1 DFQATT, CDR2 SNEGSKA (reference sequence). The CDR3 runs 16 residues. J was trimmed by 2 bases and V by 3 bases; bases with no gene match: 9. CDR3 residues: CSARALAGRNTDTQYF. CDR3 nucleotides: TGCAGTGCTAGGGCCCTAGCGGGGAGGAACACAGATACGCAGTATTTT.